The clone carrying this T cell receptor (beta chain) was detected only a few times. The target antigen is unknown. This sample is part of a study of chemoradiotherapy in HPV16-positive cancers. Study-level results: The functional HPV-specific definition rests on just two HPV16-positive patients. Non-HPV-specific T cells did not expand in tumors during treatment, whereas candidate HPV-specific clones and E7-related motifs did.

Unmatched junction bases numbered 10, after V lost 2 bases and J lost 5 bases. This CDR3 spans 17 amino acids. CDR1 is LNHDA, CDR2 SQIVND, per germline (reference sequence). Method: immunoSEQ multiplex PCR; TCRdb's copy keeps in-frame clones and lacks some. Of around 15,000 clones listed, over 70% are singletons. Repeated repertoire sampling spanned the course of chemoradiotherapy. The V and J genes are TRBV19 and TRBJ1-3; 9 bases fit TRBD1. The sample here was taken from a patient who underwent chemoradiotherapy. The clonotype was recovered from a human donor with HPV-associated anogenital cancer. The CDR3 here is CASSIPTGQGRRNTIYF. CDR3 DNA sequence: TGTGCCAGTAGTATACCCACCGGACAGGGGAGGCGAAACACCATATATTTT. Full variable domain (remainder filled in from reference TRBV19 and TRBJ1-3): DGGITQSPKYLFRKEGQNVTLSCEQNLNHDAMYWYRQDPGQGLRLIYYSQIVNDFQKGDIAEGYSVSREKKESFPLTVTSAQKNPTAFYLCASSIPTGQGRRNTIYFGEGSWLTVV.